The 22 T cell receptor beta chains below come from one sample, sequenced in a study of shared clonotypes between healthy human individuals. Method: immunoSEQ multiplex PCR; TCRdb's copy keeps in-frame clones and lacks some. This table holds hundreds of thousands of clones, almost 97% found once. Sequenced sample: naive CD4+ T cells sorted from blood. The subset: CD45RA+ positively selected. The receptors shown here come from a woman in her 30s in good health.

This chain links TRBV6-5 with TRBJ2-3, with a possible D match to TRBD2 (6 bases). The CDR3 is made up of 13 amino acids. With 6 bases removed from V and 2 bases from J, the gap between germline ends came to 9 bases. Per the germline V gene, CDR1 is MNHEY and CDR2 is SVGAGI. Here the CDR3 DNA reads TGTGCCAGCAGGACTAGTCACACAGATACGCAGTATTTT. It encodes CASRTSHTDTQYF.

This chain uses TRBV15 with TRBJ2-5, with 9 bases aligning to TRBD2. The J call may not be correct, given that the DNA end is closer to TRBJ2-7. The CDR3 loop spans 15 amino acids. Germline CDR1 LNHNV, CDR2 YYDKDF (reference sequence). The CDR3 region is CATSRGLAASYEQYF. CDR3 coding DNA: TGTGCCACCAGCAGAGGACTAGCGGCCTCCTACGAGCAGTACTTC.

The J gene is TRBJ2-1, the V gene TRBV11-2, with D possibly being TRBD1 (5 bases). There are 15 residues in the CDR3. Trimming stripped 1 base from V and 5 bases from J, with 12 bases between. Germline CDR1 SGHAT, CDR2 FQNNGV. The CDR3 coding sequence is TGTGCCAGCAGCTTAGTGGCAGGGTTGGACAATGAGCAGTTCTTC. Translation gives CASSLVAGLDNEQFF.

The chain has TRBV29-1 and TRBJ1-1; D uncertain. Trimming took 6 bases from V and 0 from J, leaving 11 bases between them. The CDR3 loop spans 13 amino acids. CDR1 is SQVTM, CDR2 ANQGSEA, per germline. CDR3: CSVNLGLNTEAFF. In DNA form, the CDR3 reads TGCAGCGTAAACCTGGGATTGAACACTGAAGCTTTCTTT.

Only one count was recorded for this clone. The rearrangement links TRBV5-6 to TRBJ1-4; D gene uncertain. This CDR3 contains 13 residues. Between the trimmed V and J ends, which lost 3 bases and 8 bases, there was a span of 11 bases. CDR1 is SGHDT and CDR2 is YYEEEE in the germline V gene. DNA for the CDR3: TGTGCCAGCAGCTCCGACGCTAGCGAAAAACTGTTTTTT. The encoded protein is CASSSDASEKLFF.

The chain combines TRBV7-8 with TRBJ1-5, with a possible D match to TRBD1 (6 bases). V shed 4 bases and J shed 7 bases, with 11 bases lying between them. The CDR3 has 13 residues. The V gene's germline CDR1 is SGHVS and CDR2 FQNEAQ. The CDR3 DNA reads TGTGCCAGCAGCTCCAGGGGAGAACAGCCCCAGCATTTT. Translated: CASSSRGEQPQHF.

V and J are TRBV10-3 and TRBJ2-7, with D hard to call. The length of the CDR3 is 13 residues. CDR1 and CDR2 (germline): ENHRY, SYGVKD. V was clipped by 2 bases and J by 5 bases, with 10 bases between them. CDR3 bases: TGTGCCATCAGTGAGGGGGATCGCGACGAGCAGTACTTC. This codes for CAISEGDRDEQYF.

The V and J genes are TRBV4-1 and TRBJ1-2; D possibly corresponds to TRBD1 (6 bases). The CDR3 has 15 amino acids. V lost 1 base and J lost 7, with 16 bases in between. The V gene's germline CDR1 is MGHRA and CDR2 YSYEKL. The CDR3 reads CASSQGKGGVGGYTF. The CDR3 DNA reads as TGCGCCAGCAGCCAAGGGAAGGGGGGGGTTGGTGGCTACACCTTC.

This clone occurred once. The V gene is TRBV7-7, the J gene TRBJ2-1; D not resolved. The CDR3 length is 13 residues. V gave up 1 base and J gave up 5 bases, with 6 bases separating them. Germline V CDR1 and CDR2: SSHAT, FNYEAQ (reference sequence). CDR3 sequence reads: CASSLDRNNEQFF. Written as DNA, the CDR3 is TGTGCCAGCAGCTTAGACAGAAACAATGAGCAGTTCTTC. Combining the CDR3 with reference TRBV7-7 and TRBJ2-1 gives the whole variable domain GAGVSQSPRYKVTKRGQDVTLRCDPISSHATLYWYQQALGQGPEFLTYFNYEAQPDKSGLPSDRFSAERPEGSISTLTIQRTEQRDSAMYRCASSLDRNNEQFFGPGTRLTVL.

This CDR3 reads CSVVSGVYEQYF. Written as DNA, the CDR3 is TGCAGCGTTGTATCCGGGGTTTACGAGCAGTACTTC. The chain carries TRBV29-1 and TRBJ2-7, with D perhaps matching TRBD2 (5 bases). The CDR3 sequence is 12 residues long. Trimming removed 4 bases from V and 4 bases from J, with 11 bases in between. Germline assignment: CDR1 SQVTM and CDR2 ANQGSEA.

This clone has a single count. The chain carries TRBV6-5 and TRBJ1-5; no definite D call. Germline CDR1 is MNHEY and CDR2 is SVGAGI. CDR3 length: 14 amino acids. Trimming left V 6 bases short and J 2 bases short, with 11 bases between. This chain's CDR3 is CASSQGGRNQPQHF. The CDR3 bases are TGTGCCAGCAGCCAAGGAGGGCGCAATCAGCCCCAGCATTTT.

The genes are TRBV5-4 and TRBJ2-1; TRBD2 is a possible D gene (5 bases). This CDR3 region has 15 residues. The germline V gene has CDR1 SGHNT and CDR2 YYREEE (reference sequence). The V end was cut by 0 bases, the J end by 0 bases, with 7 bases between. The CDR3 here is CASSLGESSYNEQFF. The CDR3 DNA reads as TGTGCCAGCAGCTTGGGGGAGTCCTCCTACAATGAGCAGTTCTTC.

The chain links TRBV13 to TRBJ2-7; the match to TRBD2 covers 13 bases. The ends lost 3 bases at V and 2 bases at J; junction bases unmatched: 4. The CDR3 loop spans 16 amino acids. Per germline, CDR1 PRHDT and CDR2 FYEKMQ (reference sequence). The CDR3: CASSFRLAGGTYEQYF. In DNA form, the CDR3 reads TGTGCCAGCAGCTTCCGACTAGCGGGAGGAACCTACGAGCAGTACTTC.

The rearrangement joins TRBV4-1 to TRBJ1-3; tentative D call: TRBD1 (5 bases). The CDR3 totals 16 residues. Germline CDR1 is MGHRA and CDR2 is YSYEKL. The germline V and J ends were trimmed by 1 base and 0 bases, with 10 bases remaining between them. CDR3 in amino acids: CASSQVGRGSGNTIYF. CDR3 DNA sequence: TGCGCCAGCAGCCAAGTGGGTAGGGGCTCTGGAAACACCATATATTTT.

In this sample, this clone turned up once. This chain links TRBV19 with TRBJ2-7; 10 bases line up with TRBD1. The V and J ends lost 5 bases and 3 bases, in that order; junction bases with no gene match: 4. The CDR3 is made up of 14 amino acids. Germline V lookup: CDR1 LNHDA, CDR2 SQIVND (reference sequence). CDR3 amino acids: CASSSRDRGYEQYF. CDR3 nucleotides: TGTGCCAGTAGTTCCCGGGACAGGGGCTACGAGCAGTACTTC.

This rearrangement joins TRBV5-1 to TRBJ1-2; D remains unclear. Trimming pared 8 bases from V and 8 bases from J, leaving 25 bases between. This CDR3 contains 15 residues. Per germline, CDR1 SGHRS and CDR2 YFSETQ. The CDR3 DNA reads TGCGCCAGTTCTACCATTACGGCCGGGGTCGAAGGCTACACCTTC. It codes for CASSTITAGVEGYTF.

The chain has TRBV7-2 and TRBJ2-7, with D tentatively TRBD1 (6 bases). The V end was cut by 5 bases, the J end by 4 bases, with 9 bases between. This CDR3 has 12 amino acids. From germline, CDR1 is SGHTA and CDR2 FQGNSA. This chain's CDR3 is CASSHTGYEQYF. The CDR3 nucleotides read TGTGCCAGCAGCCATACAGGGTACGAGCAGTACTTC.

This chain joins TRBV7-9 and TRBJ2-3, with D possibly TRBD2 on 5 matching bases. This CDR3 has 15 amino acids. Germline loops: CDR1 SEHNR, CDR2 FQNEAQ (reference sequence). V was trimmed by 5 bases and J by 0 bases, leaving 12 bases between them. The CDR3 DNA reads TGTGCCAGCAGCCCCGGGGAGATTAGCACAGATACGCAGTATTTT. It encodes CASSPGEISTDTQYF.

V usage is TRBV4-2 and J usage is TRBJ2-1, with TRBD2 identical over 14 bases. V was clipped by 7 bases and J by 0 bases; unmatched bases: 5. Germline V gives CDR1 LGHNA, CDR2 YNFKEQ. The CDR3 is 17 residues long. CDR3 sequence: CASTWTSGGSSYNEQFF. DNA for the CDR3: TGTGCCAGCACCTGGACTAGCGGGGGGAGCTCCTACAATGAGCAGTTCTTC.

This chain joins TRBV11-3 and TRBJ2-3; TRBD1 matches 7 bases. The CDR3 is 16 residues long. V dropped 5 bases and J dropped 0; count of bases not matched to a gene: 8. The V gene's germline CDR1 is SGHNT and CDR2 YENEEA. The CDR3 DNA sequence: TGTGCCAGCAGCACCGGCCCGGGACAGAGCACAGATACGCAGTATTTT. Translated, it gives CASSTGPGQSTDTQYF. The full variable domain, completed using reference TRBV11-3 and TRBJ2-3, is EAGVVQSPRYKIIEKKQPVAFWCNPISGHNTLYWYLQNLGQGPELLIRYENEEAVDDSQLPKDRFSAERLKGVDSTLKIQPAELGDSAVYLCASSTGPGQSTDTQYFGPGTRLTVL.

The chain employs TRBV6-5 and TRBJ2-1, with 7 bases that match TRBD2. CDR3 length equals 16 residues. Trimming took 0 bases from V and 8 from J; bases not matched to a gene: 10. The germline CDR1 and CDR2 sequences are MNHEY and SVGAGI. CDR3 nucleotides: TGTGCCAGCAGTTACTCCTTCCAGCGGGGAAGGGATGAGCAGTTCTTC. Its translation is CASSYSFQRGRDEQFF.

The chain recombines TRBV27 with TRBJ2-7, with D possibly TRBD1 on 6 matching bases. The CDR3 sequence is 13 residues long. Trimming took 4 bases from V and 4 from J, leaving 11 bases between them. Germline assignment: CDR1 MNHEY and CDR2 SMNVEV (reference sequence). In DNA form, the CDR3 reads TGTGCCAGCAGTTACACAGGGCTTTACGAGCAGTACTTC. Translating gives CASSYTGLYEQYF.